This TCR beta chain was observed in a study of identifying expanded T cells in peripheral blood. General observations from the study: Roughly 1.2 clones differed between technical replicates, versus around 16 and 19 over time.

Data came from immunoSEQ multiplex PCR; TCRdb stores just in-frame clones and leaves some out. The repertoire holds about 80,000 clones, with approximately 90% as singletons. Germline-derived CDR1 and CDR2 are MNHEY and SVGAGI. This CDR3 region has 16 residues. Trimming took 2 bases from V and 2 from J, leaving 15 bases between them. In regard to this clone: Its antigen is as yet unknown.

Healthy donors had no documented immune events, such as infections, while sampled. The origin of this receptor is a person between 18 and 75 years old in good health. Specimen: blood. The V and J genes are TRBV6-5 and TRBJ1-1, with D possibly being TRBD1 (6 bases). The DNA of the CDR3 is TGTGCCAGCAGTTACGGGGGGGCGAACCGCAACACTGAAGCTTTCTTT. It codes for CASSYGGANRNTEAFF.